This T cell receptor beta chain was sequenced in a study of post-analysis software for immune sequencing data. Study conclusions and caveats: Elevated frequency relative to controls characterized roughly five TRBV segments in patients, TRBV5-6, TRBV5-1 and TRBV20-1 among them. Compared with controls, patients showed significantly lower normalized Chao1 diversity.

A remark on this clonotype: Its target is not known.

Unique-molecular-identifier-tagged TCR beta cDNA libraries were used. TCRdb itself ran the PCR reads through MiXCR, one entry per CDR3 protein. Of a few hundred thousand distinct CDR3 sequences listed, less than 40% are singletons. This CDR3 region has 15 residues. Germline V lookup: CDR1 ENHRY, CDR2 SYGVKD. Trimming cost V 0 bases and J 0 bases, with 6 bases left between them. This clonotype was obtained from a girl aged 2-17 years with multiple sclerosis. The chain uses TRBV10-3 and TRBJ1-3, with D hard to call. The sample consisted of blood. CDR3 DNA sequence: TGTGCCATCAGTGAGTCGGGCCGCTCTGGAAACACCATATATTTT. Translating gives CAISESGRSGNTIYF.